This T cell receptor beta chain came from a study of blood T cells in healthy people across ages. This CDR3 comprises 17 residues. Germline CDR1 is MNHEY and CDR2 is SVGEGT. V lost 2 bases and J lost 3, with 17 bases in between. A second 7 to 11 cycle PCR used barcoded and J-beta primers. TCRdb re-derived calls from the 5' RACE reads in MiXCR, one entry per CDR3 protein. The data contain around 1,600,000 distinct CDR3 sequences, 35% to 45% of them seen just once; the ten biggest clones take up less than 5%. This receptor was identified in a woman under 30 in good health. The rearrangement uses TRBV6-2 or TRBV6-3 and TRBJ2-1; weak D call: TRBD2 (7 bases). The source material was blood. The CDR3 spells CASSYPWRGRIYNEQFF. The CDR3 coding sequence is TGTGCCAGCAGTTACCCGTGGCGGGGGCGCATCTACAATGAGCAGTTCTTC.